This T cell receptor (beta chain) is drawn from a study of shared clonotypes between healthy human individuals. The study, taken as a whole, reports: With few donors, the genetic and exposure-history diversity represented was limited. Clonotype sharing among donors was expected to depend on sequencing depth.

V was trimmed by 1 base and J by 2 bases, leaving 12 bases between them. This CDR3 region has 15 residues. Germline lookup yields CDR1 SNHLY and CDR2 FYNNEI. It was at deep level that the assay was run. Libraries were prepared by immunoSEQ multiplex PCR; TCRdb keeps only in-frame clonotypes and omits some of them. Among over 400,000 clones listed, roughly 80% were seen once. About this clone itself: The antigen is undetermined.

This receptor was taken from a woman aged 40 to 49 in good health. Some clones in this sample may be carry-over from other donors' samples. Material: PBMCs. The genes are TRBV2 and TRBJ2-7; D could derive from TRBD1 or TRBD2 (6 bases each). The CDR3 DNA is TGTGCCAGCAGTGAAGTGCCGGGGGCCCCCTACGAGCAGTACTTC. Its protein is CASSEVPGAPYEQYF.